The clone carrying this T cell receptor beta chain was counted a single time. The sample comes from a study of blood T cell repertoires in COVID-19. Repertoires were generated with immunoSEQ multiplex PCR, while TCRdb's copy carries only in-frame clones and drops some. This table has tens of thousands of clones, 70% to 80% appearing once. The sample comprised peripheral blood. The clonotype originates from a human donor in a cohort sampled during active COVID-19.

CDR3 sequence reads: CASSYPGTGVMGEQFF. In nucleotides, the CDR3 is TGTGCCAGCAGTTATCCCGGGACAGGGGTAATGGGTGAGCAGTTCTTC. V gene TRBV6-6 combines with J gene TRBJ2-1; 10 bases agree with TRBD1. Germline V CDR1 and CDR2: MNHNY, SVGAGI (reference sequence). The CDR3 length is 16 residues. Trimming removed 3 bases from V and 9 bases from J; junction bases left unmatched: 11.